Given below is one T cell receptor beta chain in context. Antigen: not known. Roughly 1.9 micrograms of genomic DNA from cryopreserved PBMCs went into TCR beta libraries. These data are taken from a study of cytotoxic CD8 clonotypes in ibrutinib-treated CLL. Study context: The patients, about ten relapsed/refractory and roughly 15 treatment-naive, included about 18 who were IGHV unmutated.

Profiling relied on immunoSEQ multiplex PCR, and the TCRdb table lists in-frame clones only, not all of them. The table has fewer than 12,000 clones, around three quarters seen once. Study-wide findings and caveats: The study sampled sustained-remission and progressing patients at different times.

The CDR3 is made up of 13 amino acids. Between the trimmed V and J ends, which lost 3 bases and 1 base, there was a span of 6 bases. Germline assignment: CDR1 KGHSH and CDR2 LQKENI. Material: PBMCs, obtained at disease progression, from a patient treated with ibrutinib. This chain links TRBV18 with TRBJ1-1; D is uncertain. This TCR was recovered from a human donor with chronic lymphocytic leukemia. As DNA, the CDR3 is TGTGCCAGCTCACCCGTTGAGAACACTGAAGCTTTCTTT. Residues: CASSPVENTEAFF.